These 25 T cell receptor beta chains originate from one sample sequenced in a study of blood T cell repertoires in COVID-19. The assay was immunoSEQ multiplex PCR, and TCRdb's table has in-frame clones only and misses some. The sample has tens of thousands of clones; 78% are singletons. The sample comprised peripheral blood. Receptor source: a man between 65 and 85 years old with COVID-19, enrolled during active disease.

Turning to this clone: At one end the junction does not follow the germline gene, possibly because of a read error. V and J are TRBV7-7 and TRBJ2-3; 9 bases align to TRBD2. Germline values: CDR1 SSHAT, CDR2 FNYEAQ (reference sequence). The CDR3 spans 15 residues. CDR3 residues: CASSLSGGLADTQYF. The CDR3 DNA reads as TGTGCTAGCAGCCTGAGCGGGGGGCTAGCTGATACGCAGTATTTT.

The chain employs TRBV11-1 and TRBJ2-1, with 10 nucleotides matching TRBD2. Germline V gene data show CDR1 as SGHAT and CDR2 as FQDESV (reference sequence). This CDR3 contains 16 residues. V lost 4 bases to trimming and J lost 5 bases; unmatched junction nucleotides: 8. CDR3 sequence: CASSWSSSGGNNEQFF. CDR3 DNA sequence: TGTGCCAGCAGCTGGAGTTCTAGCGGGGGCAACAATGAGCAGTTCTTC. Full variable domain (outside the CDR3, taken from reference TRBV11-1 and TRBJ2-1): EAEVAQSPRYKITEKSQAVAFWCDPISGHATLYWYRQILGQGPELLVQFQDESVVDDSQLPKDRFSAERLKGVDSTLKIQPAELGDSAMYLCASSWSSSGGNNEQFFGPGTRLTVL.

The V gene is TRBV7-2, the J gene TRBJ2-5, with D possibly TRBD2 on 6 matching bases. The CDR3 consists of 14 residues. From germline, CDR1 is SGHTA and CDR2 FQGNSA. The V gene lost 6 bases and the J gene lost 5 bases, with 16 bases spanning the gap. CDR3 DNA: TGTGCCAGCAGTTCGCCGGGAGAACGGGAGACCCAGTACTTC. It codes for CASSSPGERETQYF.

The chain is built from TRBV7-8 and TRBJ1-1, with D maybe TRBD1 (5 bases). V was cut by 5 bases and J by 3 bases, with 25 bases left in between. The CDR3 consists of 18 residues. Germline lookup yields CDR1 SGHVS and CDR2 FQNEAQ. The CDR3 loop is CASSPWSTVRIPHTEAFF. The CDR3 DNA reads TGTGCCAGCAGCCCCTGGTCGACAGTTAGAATCCCACACACTGAAGCTTTCTTT.

This clone was observed a handful of times. This chain links TRBV19 with TRBJ1-1; TRBD1 matches at 8 bases. Germline loops: CDR1 LNHDA, CDR2 SQIVND (reference sequence). The CDR3 totals 15 residues. Unmatched junction bases numbered 9, after V lost 7 bases and J lost 2 bases. CDR3 sequence (DNA): TGTGCCAGTACCCCAAGCGGACAGGGTAACACTGAAGCTTTCTTT. Its translation: CASTPSGQGNTEAFF.

The chain recombines TRBV5-8 with TRBJ1-1; 7 bases are shared with TRBD1. Germline CDR1 reads SGHTS; CDR2 reads YDEGEE. V was pared by 5 bases and J by 1 base, with 2 bases of the junction left unmatched. The CDR3 covers 13 residues. CDR3 region: CASRRDRNTEAFF. The CDR3 DNA follows: TGTGCCAGCAGACGGGACAGGAACACTGAAGCTTTCTTT.

This clone was observed at least ten times. This chain links TRBV11-2 with TRBJ1-3; 7 bases match TRBD1. This CDR3 has 15 amino acids. The V and J ends lost 5 bases and 2 bases, in that order; junction bases with no gene match: 6. From germline, CDR1 is SGHAT and CDR2 FQNNGV. The CDR3 spells CASSQNTGAGNTIYF. Written as DNA, the CDR3 is TGTGCCAGCAGCCAAAATACAGGGGCTGGAAACACCATATATTTT.

A few counts support this clone. CDR3 DNA sequence: TGTGCCAGCAGTCTACGTATTGGAGAGACCCAGTACTTC. Translation gives CASSLRIGETQYF. The chain is built from TRBV12-3 or TRBV12-4 and TRBJ2-5; D is ambiguous. The germline V and J ends were trimmed by 5 bases and 4 bases, with 11 bases remaining between them. The CDR3 sequence is 13 residues long.

This chain connects TRBV20-1 to TRBJ2-7; D is possibly TRBD1 (5 bases). Germline V gives CDR1 DFQATT, CDR2 SNEGSKA (reference sequence). V was trimmed by 2 bases and J by 5 bases, leaving 7 bases between them. The CDR3 is 11 amino acids. The CDR3 coding sequence is TGCAGTGCTAGAAAGGGGAACGAGCAGTACTTC. Its protein product is CSARKGNEQYF.

This clone was observed many times. The J gene is TRBJ2-7, the V gene TRBV6-5; TRBD2 matches at 13 bases. The V and J ends lost 7 bases and 3 bases, in that order; junction bases with no gene match: 6. CDR1 MNHEY and CDR2 SVGAGI come from the germline V gene. This CDR3 comprises 15 residues. CDR3 loop: CASTYRTSGSYEQYF. The DNA for the CDR3 is TGTGCCAGCACCTACAGGACTAGCGGGAGCTACGAGCAGTACTTC.

This clone was observed a single time. J is TRBJ2-7 and V is TRBV18, with TRBD1 matching over 7 bases. CDR3 size: 20 residues. CDR1 is KGHSH, CDR2 LQKENI, per germline. Unmatched junction bases numbered 21, after V lost 2 bases and J lost 2 bases. The DNA for the CDR3 is TGTGCCAGCTCACCAAGGGGTTCTTATGGGACAGCACTATTCACCTACGAGCAGTACTTC. As protein: CASSPRGSYGTALFTYEQYF. The full variable domain, rest sourced from reference TRBV18 and TRBJ2-7, is NAGVMQNPRHLVRRRGQEARLRCSPMKGHSHVYWYRQLPEEGLKFMVYLQKENIIDESGMPKERFSAEFPKEGPSILRIQQVVRGDSAAYFCASSPRGSYGTALFTYEQYFGPGTRLTVT.

V is TRBV10-3 and J is TRBJ1-2; the D gene is possibly TRBD1 (5 bases). Trimming took 2 bases from V and 1 from J, leaving 14 bases between them. This CDR3 is 16 amino acids long. CDR1 is ENHRY and CDR2 is SYGVKD in the germline V gene. CDR3 loop: CAISEREGRDNYGYTF. CDR3 nucleotide sequence: TGTGCCATCAGTGAGAGAGAGGGGAGGGATAACTATGGCTACACCTTC.

Many counts were recorded for this clone. J is TRBJ2-7 and V is TRBV19; no firm D call. Germline CDR1 LNHDA, CDR2 SQIVND (reference sequence). Trimming took 0 bases from V and 7 from J, leaving 16 bases between them. The CDR3 extends over 15 amino acids. The CDR3 sequence: CASSIELSTFWEQYF. Here the CDR3 DNA reads TGTGCCAGTAGTATAGAACTATCTACGTTCTGGGAGCAGTACTTC.

The CDR3 here is CASSRSSRDTEAFF. The DNA of the CDR3 is TGCGCCAGCAGCCGAAGTAGCCGGGACACTGAAGCTTTCTTT. The rearrangement uses TRBV4-3 and TRBJ1-1; D gene uncertain. V lost 4 bases, J lost 3 bases, and 12 bases lay in between. Germline loops: CDR1 LGHNA, CDR2 YSLEER. The CDR3 has 14 amino acids.

This clone was counted many times. The sample contains more than one DNA sequence encoding this CDR3. This sequence joins TRBV10-3 and TRBJ1-2; TRBD1 matches at 8 bases. The length of the CDR3 is 16 residues. J gave up 6 bases and V 0 bases, and 9 bases lay outside the gene matches. CDR1 and CDR2 from the germline V gene are ENHRY and SYGVKD. The CDR3 protein is CAISESLDRVEDGYTF. The CDR3 DNA is TGTGCCATCAGTGAGTCTCTGGACAGGGTCGAGGATGGCTACACCTTC.

This chain joins TRBV29-1 and TRBJ1-6; the D is unclear. Per the germline V gene, CDR1 is SQVTM and CDR2 is ANQGSEA. CDR3 length: 13 residues. V lost 6 bases and J 3 bases, leaving 9 bases between the germline ends. The CDR3, as DNA: TGCAGCGTCCTGGAGGTCTATAATTCACCCCTCCACTTT. It translates to CSVLEVYNSPLHF.

The V gene is TRBV4-2, the J gene TRBJ1-6; D not resolved. This CDR3 contains 15 residues. CDR1 is LGHNA, CDR2 YNFKEQ, per germline. V lost 1 base, J lost 4 bases, and 8 bases lay in between. The CDR3 coding sequence is TGTGCCAGCAGCCAAGTTCGGGGTTATAATTCACCCCTCCACTTT. It codes for CASSQVRGYNSPLHF.

V usage is TRBV30 and J usage is TRBJ1-4; D might be TRBD1 (5 bases). The CDR3 has 14 residues. Germline CDR1 GTSNPN, CDR2 SVGIG (reference sequence). Deletions cut 0 bases from V and 8 bases from J, with 13 bases between. The CDR3: CAWSVQGSGEKLFF. In DNA form, the CDR3 reads TGTGCCTGGAGTGTTCAGGGTTCCGGAGAAAAACTGTTTTTT.

The gene calls are TRBV13 and TRBJ2-2; 9 bases align to TRBD1. The CDR3 consists of 16 residues. CDR1 is PRHDT, CDR2 FYEKMQ, per germline (reference sequence). V dropped 0 bases and J dropped 6; count of bases not matched to a gene: 5. CDR3 coding DNA: TGTGCCAGCAGCTTAGGCCTAAACAGGGGGCCCGGGGAGCTGTTTTTT. This sequence encodes CASSLGLNRGPGELFF.

This clone was seen more than once but under ten times. The V and J genes are TRBV6-2 or TRBV6-3 and TRBJ1-6, with D perhaps TRBD1 (6 bases). Germline V gives CDR1 MNHEY, CDR2 SVGEGT. The V end lost 2 bases, the J end lost 9 bases, and 11 bases lay between the germline ends. The CDR3 runs 14 residues. In DNA, the CDR3 is TGTGCCAGCAGTTACCGGGAGGGGGTTTCACCCCTCCACTTT. It is translated as CASSYREGVSPLHF.

The V call is TRBV6-6, the J call TRBJ1-5; D is possibly TRBD1 (5 bases). The CDR3 is 15 residues long. The V end was cut by 0 bases, the J end by 4 bases, with 10 bases between. Germline CDR1 is MNHNY and CDR2 is SVGAGI (reference sequence). CDR3 residues: CASSYSRQGNQPQHF. The CDR3 region has the DNA TGTGCCAGCAGTTACTCACGGCAGGGAAATCAGCCCCAGCATTTT.

V gene TRBV6-2 or TRBV6-3 combines with J gene TRBJ1-2; tentatively, D is TRBD1 (5 bases). Trimming pared 2 bases from V and 6 bases from J, leaving 13 bases between. Germline assignment: CDR1 MNHEY and CDR2 SVGEGT. The length of the CDR3 is 14 residues. The CDR3 DNA is TGTGCCAGCAGTTACCCTCAGGGATTGCATGGCTACACCTTC. Its translation: CASSYPQGLHGYTF.

V usage is TRBV10-2 and J usage is TRBJ2-1; possible D gene TRBD1, 6 bases. This CDR3 is built from 11 residues. Germline CDR1 reads WSHSY; CDR2 reads SAAADI. The V end lost 8 bases, the J end lost 5 bases, and 7 bases lay between the germline ends. This CDR3 reads CASGTHNEQFF. The DNA for the CDR3 is TGCGCCAGCGGGACACACAATGAGCAGTTCTTC.

V is TRBV28 and J is TRBJ2-2; D is ambiguous. V dropped 4 bases and J dropped 2 bases, with 11 bases sitting between them. The germline V gene encodes CDR1 MDHEN and CDR2 SYDVKM. The CDR3 has 15 amino acids. CDR3 nucleotides: TGTGCCAGCAGTTCATCGGGTTTAAACACCGGGGAGCTGTTTTTT. It translates to CASSSSGLNTGELFF.

This chain connects TRBV28 to TRBJ2-7, with 10 positions matching TRBD1. The germline CDR1 and CDR2 sequences are MDHEN and SYDVKM. The CDR3 extends over 14 amino acids. V shed 6 bases, J shed 7 bases, and the junction held 9 bases outside the gene matches. The CDR3 here is CASSSDRGRGEQYF. CDR3 sequence (DNA): TGTGCCAGCAGCTCCGACAGGGGGCGAGGTGAGCAGTACTTC.